These 9 T cell receptor beta chains were all obtained from the same sample, sequenced in a study of metastatic and nonmetastatic thyroid tumors. TCRdb re-clonotyped the PCR reads through MiXCR. The profile covers some 11,000 clones, with roughly 28% appearing a single time and 10% to 13% taken by the ten largest. Thyroid surgery took place with no prior treatment in any patient. What was sequenced was tumor tissue. The receptors stem from a male donor with papillary thyroid cancer or a benign thyroid nodule (not recorded which). Some clones in this sample may be carry-over from other donors' samples.

J is TRBJ2-1 and V is TRBV11-2; 14 positions match TRBD2. This CDR3 spans 17 amino acids. V trimming: 4 bases; J trimming: 7 bases; junction bases outside the gene matches: 9. CDR1 is SGHAT, CDR2 FQNNGV, per germline. The CDR3 region is CASSSGLAGAMENEQFF. As DNA, the CDR3 is TGTGCCAGCAGCTCGGGACTAGCGGGAGCTATGGAGAATGAGCAGTTCTTC.

This clone was seen only a few times. This rearrangement joins TRBV6-1 to TRBJ2-5, with 7 bases lining up with TRBD1. J lost 5 bases, V lost 2 bases, and 8 bases had no gene match. The CDR3 is 15 residues long. Germline V gives CDR1 MNHNS, CDR2 SASEGT. CDR3 in amino acids: CASSETTGLVETQYF. The CDR3 nucleotides read TGTGCCAGCAGTGAAACGACAGGGTTAGTGGAGACCCAGTACTTC.

This clone was counted ten times or more. This chain joins TRBV30 and TRBJ2-1, with 7 bases fitting TRBD1. The V gene end was trimmed by 0 bases and the J gene end by 16 bases; junction bases not matched to a gene: 9. The germline V gene encodes CDR1 GTSNPN and CDR2 SVGIG (reference sequence). CDR3 length: 12 amino acids. As DNA, the CDR3 is TGTGCCTGGAGTGTAACCTTGGACAGGATTTTCTTC. Protein product: CAWSVTLDRIFF.

This clone was seen a single time. This chain links TRBV20-1 with TRBJ2-7; TRBD1 aligns across 7 bases. CDR1 is DFQATT and CDR2 is SNEGSKA in the germline V gene (reference sequence). The V and J ends lost 5 bases and 6 bases, in that order; junction bases with no gene match: 13. This CDR3 has 14 residues. CDR3 amino acids: CSAPRQGSLGEQYF. The DNA of the CDR3 is TGCAGTGCTCCTAGACAGGGAAGCTTGGGCGAGCAGTACTTC.

As concerns this clone: An end of the junction does not agree with germline; a read error may underlie this. V gene TRBV6-2 or TRBV6-3 combines with J gene TRBJ1-1; 7 nucleotides match TRBD1. The CDR3 totals 13 residues. The germline V gene has CDR1 MNHEY and CDR2 SVGEGT. The CDR3 loop reads CSSRNPGTVTSFF. DNA for the CDR3: TGTTCCAGCAGAAACCCCGGGACAGTGACGTCTTTCTTT.

Here the CDR3 DNA reads TGTGCCAGCTCACCACCGCCGGGCGGGGGGTACAATTATCAGTTCTTC. As protein: CASSPPPGGGYNYQFF. The chain carries TRBV18 and TRBJ2-1; 8 nucleotides align to TRBD2. The CDR3 extends over 16 amino acids. The trim removed 0 bases at V and 13 bases at J, leaving 14 bases unmatched. Germline loops: CDR1 KGHSH, CDR2 LQKENI.

This clone counts as medium-sized. J is TRBJ2-1 and V is TRBV19; 10 nucleotides line up with TRBD2. This CDR3 has 15 residues. Germline CDR1 LNHDA, CDR2 SQIVND (reference sequence). With V trimmed by 3 bases and J by 4 bases, 3 bases remained unmatched. The CDR3, as DNA: TGTGCCAGTAGTATGAGCGGGGGGGATTACAATGAGCAGTTCTTC. Its protein product is CASSMSGGDYNEQFF.

Within the sample, this clone is large. The V and J genes are TRBV6-5 and TRBJ2-1; D tentatively fits TRBD1 or TRBD2 (6 bases each). The CDR3 is 17 residues long. V was shortened by 5 bases and J by 5 bases, with 22 bases between the two germline ends. Germline CDR1 reads MNHEY; CDR2 reads SVGAGI. The DNA of the CDR3 is TGTGCCAGCAGTCCCAAAGGGGGGACCCTTACAGACAATGAGCAGTTCTTC. Protein product: CASSPKGGTLTDNEQFF.

This chain joins TRBV5-1 and TRBJ1-3; unclear D gene. Germline CDR1 and CDR2: SGHRS and YFSETQ. This CDR3 region has 16 residues. V lost 5 bases and J 0 bases, leaving 15 bases between the germline ends. The CDR3: CASSSTLVSSGNTIYF. The CDR3 DNA follows: TGCGCCAGCAGTTCGACCCTAGTTAGCTCTGGAAACACCATATATTTT.